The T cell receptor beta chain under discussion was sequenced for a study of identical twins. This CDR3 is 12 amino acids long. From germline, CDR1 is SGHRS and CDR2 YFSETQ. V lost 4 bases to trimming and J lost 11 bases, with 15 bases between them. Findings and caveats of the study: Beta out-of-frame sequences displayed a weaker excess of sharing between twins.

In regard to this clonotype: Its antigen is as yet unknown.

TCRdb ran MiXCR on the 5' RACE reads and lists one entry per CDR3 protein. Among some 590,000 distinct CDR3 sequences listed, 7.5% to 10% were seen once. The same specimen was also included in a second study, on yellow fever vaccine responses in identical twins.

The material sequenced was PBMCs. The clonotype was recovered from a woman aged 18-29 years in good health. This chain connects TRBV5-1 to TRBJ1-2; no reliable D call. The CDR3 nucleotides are TGCGCCAGCAGCCCCCTCGGGGAGTCATACACCTTC. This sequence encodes CASSPLGESYTF.